The entry below gives a single TCR beta chain sequence along with its context. As yet, its antigen is unknown. This sample is part of a study of T cell responses to AZD1222 COVID-19 vaccine. In the study overall: Second doses that came at about 4 or about 12 weeks were put together. Notes on the study in general: Spike-specific TCR breadth and depth rose after two AZD1222 doses.

Trimming removed 7 bases from V and 0 bases from J, with 19 bases in between. CDR3 size: 17 residues. Germline V gives CDR1 SNHLY, CDR2 FYNNEI. Some clones are missing from TCRdb's copy, which holds only in-frame ones; the method was immunoSEQ multiplex PCR. This table holds approximately 180,000 clones, approximately 90% found once. Here the sequenced sample was peripheral blood, taken on day 0 of AZD1222 vaccination. The chain joins TRBV2 to TRBJ1-3, with D possibly matching TRBD1 (6 bases). This TCR derives from an adult in good health. The chain's CDR3 is CASNDPKGRGSGNTIYF. In DNA form, the CDR3 reads TGTGCCAGCAACGACCCCAAGGGCAGGGGCTCTGGAAACACCATATATTTT.